This record concerns one T cell receptor (beta chain) sequence. This sample is part of a study of blood T cell repertoires in COVID-19. Study summary: Some COVID-19 samples were acute and others convalescent; all came from the United States, Italy and Spain. In each case, the material was cDNA or gDNA derived from T cells, B-cell-depleted T cells, or PBMCs.

After removal of 6 bases from V and 0 bases from J, the junction contained 4 bases not matched to a gene. Germline V gene data show CDR1 as MNHEY and CDR2 as SVGAGI. This CDR3 has 15 amino acids. Authors' data handling: Amplification with reference gene primers provided the estimates of nucleated cell counts. Sequenced by immunoSEQ multiplex PCR; TCRdb stores in-frame clones only, minus some. V, J and clone size were drawn from that table, and D and trimming were deduced from the DNA. The data hold around 380,000 clones, with more than 65% observed a single time. The gene calls are TRBV6-5 and TRBJ1-1; 10 nucleotides match TRBD1. The origin of this receptor is a human donor with acute or convalescent COVID-19. The donor label of this sample is uncertain. Source material: peripheral blood. The CDR3 loop is CASRRDRGLNTEAFF. Here the CDR3 DNA reads TGTGCCAGCAGGAGGGACAGGGGTTTGAACACTGAAGCTTTCTTT.